Below are 12 T cell receptor beta chains sequenced from a single sample in a study of cytomegalovirus exposure and HLA in healthy donors. PCR employed 60 Vbeta and 13 Jbeta primers. Libraries were prepared by immunoSEQ multiplex PCR; TCRdb keeps only in-frame clonotypes and omits some of them. The sample lists around 220,000 clones; around three quarters were seen once. The sequencing sample was made of PBMCs. These receptors all come from a man aged 35 to 55 in good health and CMV-seronegative.

The CDR3 DNA reads TGCAGCGTTCAGGGGGCACGCGAGCAGTTCTTC. Translated, it gives CSVQGAREQFF. The chain joins TRBV29-1 to TRBJ2-1, with 8 bases fitting TRBD1. Unmatched junction bases numbered 4, after V lost 5 bases and J lost 10 bases. Germline values: CDR1 SQVTM, CDR2 ANQGSEA. The CDR3 is 11 residues long.

The chain links TRBV18 to TRBJ2-7; weak D call: TRBD2 (5 bases). Per the germline V gene, CDR1 is KGHSH and CDR2 is LQKENI. V lost 2 bases and J 4 bases, leaving 12 bases between the germline ends. The CDR3 runs 14 residues. The CDR3 DNA follows: TGTGCCAGCTCACCATTAACGGGGTTGTACGAGCAGTACTTC. The encoded protein is CASSPLTGLYEQYF.

The chain is built from TRBV11-2 and TRBJ1-1; TRBD1 aligns across 10 bases. The germline V gene encodes CDR1 SGHAT and CDR2 FQNNGV. Trimming at V came to 4 bases and at J to 1 base, leaving 3 bases not matched to a gene. The CDR3 runs to 15 residues. The CDR3 sequence: CASSSRTGGNTEAFF. The CDR3 nucleotides are TGTGCCAGCAGCTCCCGGACAGGGGGGAACACTGAAGCTTTCTTT. The full variable domain, in which reference TRBV11-2 and TRBJ1-1 provide the parts outside the CDR3, is EAGVAQSPRYKIIEKRQSVAFWCNPISGHATLYWYQQILGQGPKLLIQFQNNGVVDDSQLPKDRFSAERLKGVDSTLKIQPAKLEDSAVYLCASSSRTGGNTEAFFGQGTRLTVV.

This clone has only a few counts. The genes are TRBV9 and TRBJ2-5, with TRBD2 identical over 12 bases. From germline, CDR1 is SGDLS and CDR2 YYNGEE. The CDR3 totals 17 residues. V shed 4 bases and J 5 bases; nucleotides not matched to a gene: 12. The CDR3 loop is CASSSHLTGTSGETQYF. The DNA for the CDR3 is TGTGCCAGCAGCTCCCACCTAACTGGGACTAGCGGGGAGACCCAGTACTTC.

The V call is TRBV7-3, the J call TRBJ2-1; D not certain. Germline V gives CDR1 SGHTA, CDR2 FQGTGA. V was trimmed by 2 bases and J by 4 bases, leaving 3 bases between them. The CDR3 extends over 12 amino acids. CDR3 sequence: CASSLPYNEQFF. In DNA form, the CDR3 reads TGTGCCAGCAGCTTACCGTACAATGAGCAGTTCTTC.

The rearrangement joins TRBV27 to TRBJ2-2; 12 nucleotides agree with TRBD2. V trimming: 5 bases; J trimming: 7 bases; junction bases outside the gene matches: 17. CDR1 is MNHEY and CDR2 is SMNVEV in the germline V gene (reference sequence). The CDR3 runs to 19 residues. The CDR3 spells CASSVIGRLAGVHGGELFF. CDR3 nucleotide sequence: TGTGCCAGCAGTGTGATCGGTCGACTAGCGGGAGTTCACGGCGGGGAGCTGTTTTTT.

The chain joins TRBV18 to TRBJ2-2, with 10 bases aligning to TRBD2. V dropped 4 bases and J dropped 1; count of bases not matched to a gene: 3. Germline CDR1 KGHSH, CDR2 LQKENI. The length of the CDR3 is 16 residues. The CDR3 protein is CASSLGTSENTGELFF. CDR3 nucleotides: TGTGCCAGCTCACTCGGGACTAGCGAGAACACCGGGGAGCTGTTTTTT.

This clone was seen a few times. The chain is built from TRBV19 and TRBJ2-7; no definite D call. The V end was cut by 5 bases, the J end by 0 bases, with 14 bases between. The CDR3 loop spans 15 amino acids. Germline V gene data show CDR1 as LNHDA and CDR2 as SQIVND (reference sequence). The CDR3 nucleotides read TGTGCCAGTAGTTCCCTGACGACATTCTCCTACGAGCAGTACTTC. It translates to CASSSLTTFSYEQYF. The complete variable domain, with remaining parts taken from reference TRBV19 and TRBJ2-7, reads DGGITQSPKYLFRKEGQNVTLSCEQNLNHDAMYWYRQDPGQGLRLIYYSQIVNDFQKGDIAEGYSVSREKKESFPLTVTSAQKNPTAFYLCASSSLTTFSYEQYFGPGTRLTVT.

The chain couples TRBV4-1 to TRBJ2-7; tentatively, D is TRBD1 (7 bases). V lost 2 bases, J lost 2 bases, and 13 bases lay in between. The CDR3 runs 15 residues. Germline values: CDR1 MGHRA, CDR2 YSYEKL. The DNA of the CDR3 is TGCGCCAGCAGCCAAAATGGAGGGGGCACCTACGAGCAGTACTTC. Protein: CASSQNGGGTYEQYF.

The rearrangement uses TRBV7-2 and TRBJ1-6; D gene uncertain. Germline CDR1 and CDR2: SGHTA and FQGNSA. This CDR3 region has 12 residues. Trimming removed 6 bases from V and 7 bases from J, with 7 bases in between. CDR3 DNA sequence: TGTGCCAGCAGGCAGACAAATTCACCCCTCCACTTT. Its protein product is CASRQTNSPLHF.

V and J are TRBV13 and TRBJ2-7; 8 nucleotides match TRBD2. J lost 3 bases, V lost 5 bases, and 6 bases had no gene match. From germline, CDR1 is PRHDT and CDR2 FYEKMQ (reference sequence). The length of the CDR3 is 14 residues. This CDR3 reads CASSPGGAGYEQYF. The CDR3 region has the DNA TGTGCCAGCAGCCCCGGGGGGGCCGGCTACGAGCAGTACTTC.

This chain joins TRBV30 and TRBJ1-1, with D perhaps TRBD1 (6 bases). Germline lookup yields CDR1 GTSNPN and CDR2 SVGIG (reference sequence). The CDR3 spans 14 residues. Trimming removed 1 base from V and 0 bases from J, with 9 bases in between. DNA of the CDR3: TGTGCCTGGAGTGAAGGGGGGGTGAACACTGAAGCTTTCTTT. Residues: CAWSEGGVNTEAFF.